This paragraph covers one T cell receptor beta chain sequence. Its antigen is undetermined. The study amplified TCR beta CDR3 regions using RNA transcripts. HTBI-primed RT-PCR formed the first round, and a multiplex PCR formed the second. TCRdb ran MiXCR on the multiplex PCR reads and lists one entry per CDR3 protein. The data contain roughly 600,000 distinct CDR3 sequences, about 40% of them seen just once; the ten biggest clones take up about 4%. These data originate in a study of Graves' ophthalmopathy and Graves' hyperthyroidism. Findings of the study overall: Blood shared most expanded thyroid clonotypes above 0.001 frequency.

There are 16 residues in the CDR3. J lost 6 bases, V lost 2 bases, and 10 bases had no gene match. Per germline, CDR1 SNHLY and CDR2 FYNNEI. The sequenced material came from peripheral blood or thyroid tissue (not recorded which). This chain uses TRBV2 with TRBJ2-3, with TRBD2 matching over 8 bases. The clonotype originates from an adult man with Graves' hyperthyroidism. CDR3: CASSEQGTRGLDTQYF. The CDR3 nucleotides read TGTGCCAGCAGTGAACAGGGGACTAGGGGTTTGGATACGCAGTATTTT.